The T cell receptor beta chain described here comes from a study of shared clonotypes between healthy human individuals. Generated by immunoSEQ multiplex PCR, the TCRdb table keeps only in-frame clones and is missing some. Of 97,000 or so clones listed, around half were seen once; the top ten hold over 13%. Adult Caucasians living in Nashville, Tennessee made up all of the donors. Trimming removed 8 bases from V and 4 bases from J, with 13 bases in between. Germline V gives CDR1 GTSNPN, CDR2 SVGIG (reference sequence). This CDR3 is built from 12 residues. The receptor's source is a middle-aged woman in good health. Some clones in this sample may be carry-over from other donors' samples. V gene TRBV30 combines with J gene TRBJ2-3; no reliable D call. The sequenced material came from PBMCs. CDR3 coding DNA: TGTGCCCTGACCAAGGTGGCAGATACGCAGTATTTT. This codes for CALTKVADTQYF.